Here is one TCR beta chain with its context. Its cognate antigen is unknown. The sample belongs to a study of cytomegalovirus exposure and HLA in healthy donors. General study points: A later analysis linked 16,951 TCR beta sequences to HLA alleles at 0.05 false discovery rate. Later on, analysis showed that most CMV-associated TCR beta chains appeared to be HLA-restricted.

Trimming pared 1 base from V and 3 bases from J, leaving 7 bases between. This CDR3 spans 13 amino acids. The germline gives CDR1 SGHAT, CDR2 FQDESV (reference sequence). The primer mix had 60 Vbeta and 13 Jbeta primers. TCRdb's table, derived via immunoSEQ multiplex PCR, lists solely in-frame clones and lacks some. The sample consists of roughly 180,000 clones, around 80% of them appearing once. The chain uses TRBV11-1 and TRBJ2-7, with no clear D. The clonotype comes from a woman aged 18-29 years in good health and CMV-seropositive. The sequenced sample was PBMCs. Written as DNA, the CDR3 is TGTGCCAGCAGCTTAGTCAGGAACTACGAGCAGTACTTC. Amino acid sequence: CASSLVRNYEQYF.